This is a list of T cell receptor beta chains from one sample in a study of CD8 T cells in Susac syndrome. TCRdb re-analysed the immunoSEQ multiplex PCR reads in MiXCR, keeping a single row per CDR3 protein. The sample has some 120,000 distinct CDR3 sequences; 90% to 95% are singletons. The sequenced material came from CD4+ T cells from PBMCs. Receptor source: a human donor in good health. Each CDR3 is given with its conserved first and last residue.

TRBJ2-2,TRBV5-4,CASSHGRDANTGELFF
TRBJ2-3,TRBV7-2,CASSLTRTHSDTQYF
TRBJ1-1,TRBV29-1,CSVTGQMNTEAFF
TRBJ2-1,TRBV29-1,CSVAPSGNNNEQFF
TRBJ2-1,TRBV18,CASSPVRREVVVF
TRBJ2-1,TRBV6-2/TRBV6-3,CASSLSGTYEQFF
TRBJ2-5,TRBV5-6,CASSWGETQYF
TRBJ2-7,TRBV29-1,CSVGTGGYEQYF
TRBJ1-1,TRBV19,CASSTSWGQMNTEAFF
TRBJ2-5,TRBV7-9,CASSLEGGGSQETQYF
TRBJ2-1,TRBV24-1,CATSDIGLAGVYEQFF
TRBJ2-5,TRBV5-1,CASSYMEETQYF
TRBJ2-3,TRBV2,CASRGDANTQYF
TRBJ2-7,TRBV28,CASSLMAALSYEQYF
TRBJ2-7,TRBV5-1,CASSLGGTSGPLQYF
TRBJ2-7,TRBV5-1,CASSFRDDHYEQYF
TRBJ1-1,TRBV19,CASSRVENTEAFF
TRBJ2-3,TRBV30,CAWSVFSGTTDTQYF
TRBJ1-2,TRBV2,CATKTENYGYTF
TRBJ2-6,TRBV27,CASSSRLQLAGANVLTF
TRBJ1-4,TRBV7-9,CASSWGTGTTNEKLFF
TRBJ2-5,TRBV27,CASSIQGDTTETQYF
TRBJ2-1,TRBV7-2,CASSFWGWGETYNEQFF
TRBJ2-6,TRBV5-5,CASSLLAGVRGANVLTF
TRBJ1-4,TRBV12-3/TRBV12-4,CASSLSEKLFF
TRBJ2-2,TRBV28,CASTSAGTGELFF
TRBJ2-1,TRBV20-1,CSAAALAASNEQFF
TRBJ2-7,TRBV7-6,CASSGRGYEQYF
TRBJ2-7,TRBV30,CAWRWAHEQYF
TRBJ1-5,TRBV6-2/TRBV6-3,CASSYAASNQPQHF
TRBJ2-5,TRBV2,CASREETQYF
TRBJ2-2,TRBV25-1,CASRAQGNTGELFF
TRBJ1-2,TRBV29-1,CSVGQGRGYTF
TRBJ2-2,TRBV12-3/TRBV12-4,CASSLGGLNTGELFF
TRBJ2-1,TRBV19,CASSTVSGSPYNEQFF
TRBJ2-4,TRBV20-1,CSAYLAGGSIQYF
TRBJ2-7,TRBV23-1,CASSQPEDRVSFYEQYF
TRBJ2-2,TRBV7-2,CASRQGRTGELFF
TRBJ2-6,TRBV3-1,CASSQKQSLSSGANVLTF
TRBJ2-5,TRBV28,CASSRRLGEETQYF
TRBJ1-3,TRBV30,CAWSDGLSGNTIYF
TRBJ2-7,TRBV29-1,CSVLPQALLAREQYF
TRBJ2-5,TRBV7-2,CASSLGTSGYQETQYF
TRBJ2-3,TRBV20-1,CSARKGRGADTQYF
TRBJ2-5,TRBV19,CASSHPASQLTQYF
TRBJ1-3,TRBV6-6,CASSNRGSGNTIYF
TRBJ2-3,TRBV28,CASSPPGQGTDTQYF
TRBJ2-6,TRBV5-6,CASSSSTRGLGANVLTF
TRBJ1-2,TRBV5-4,CASSFWTAPNYGYTF
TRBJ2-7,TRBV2,CASSYSGTPRAYEQYF
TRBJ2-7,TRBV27,CASSPRASGRGPYEQYF
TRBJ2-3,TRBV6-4,CASSDLPGPTSKQYF
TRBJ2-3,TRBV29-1,CSVVGTVFTDTQYF
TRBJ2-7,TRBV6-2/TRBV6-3,CASSKPPSYEQYF